The next 22 T cell receptor beta chains were all read from a single sample in a study of T cells in Graves' hyperthyroidism and ophthalmopathy. Researchers took RNA transcripts and amplified the TCR beta CDR3 regions from them. In the first-round RT-PCR of the TCR CDR3, the HTBI primer set was used. From the multiplex PCR reads, TCRdb called clonotypes with MiXCR, one entry per CDR3 protein. The table has roughly 580,000 distinct CDR3 sequences, around 14% seen once; the top ten hold approximately 5.7%. Sequencing was done on a sample of blood. These TCRs come from a woman in her 30s with Graves' hyperthyroidism that later progressed to Graves' ophthalmopathy.

Many counts were recorded for this clonotype. V and J are TRBV4-1 and TRBJ2-7; 10 bases align to TRBD2. Germline trimming cut 2 bases from V and 3 bases from J; bases unmatched to any gene: 7. This CDR3 is built from 16 residues. The germline gives CDR1 MGHRA, CDR2 YSYEKL. The CDR3 loop reads CASSQYPSGSGYEQYF. The DNA for the CDR3 is TGCGCCAGCAGCCAATACCCTAGCGGGAGCGGCTACGAGCAGTACTTC.

This clonotype was observed at least ten times. The chain employs TRBV27 and TRBJ2-1, with TRBD1 matching over 7 bases. After removal of 6 bases from V and 6 bases from J, the junction contained 8 bases not matched to a gene. Per the germline V gene, CDR1 is MNHEY and CDR2 is SMNVEV (reference sequence). The CDR3 is 14 amino acids. CDR3 in DNA: TGTGCCAGCAGCCCCGGGACAGCACCCAATGAGCAGTTCTTC. It is translated as CASSPGTAPNEQFF.

As for this clonotype: This may be a read error: a much more frequent sequence differs by one nucleotide. CDR3 DNA sequence: TGCGCCAGCAGCATATCGTCTAGCGGGAATGCGGAGCTGTTTTTT. Its protein is CASSISSSGNAELFF. V usage is TRBV5-1 and J usage is TRBJ2-2; TRBD2 matches 9 bases. The trim removed 4 bases at V and 10 bases at J, leaving 11 bases unmatched. Germline V gene data show CDR1 as SGHRS and CDR2 as YFSETQ. The CDR3 loop spans 15 amino acids.

This clonotype was seen repeatedly, ten times or more. The chain has TRBV27 and TRBJ1-2; 8 nucleotides match TRBD1. Germline lookup yields CDR1 MNHEY and CDR2 SMNVEV (reference sequence). V lost 5 bases and J lost 5; bases outside the gene matches: 19. There are 18 residues in the CDR3. Here the CDR3 reads CASSQSPPGQVVIYGYTF. CDR3 in DNA: TGTGCCAGCAGTCAATCCCCTCCGGGACAGGTTGTCATTTATGGCTACACCTTC.

The genes are TRBV28 and TRBJ1-4; the match to TRBD1 covers 7 bases. The CDR3 totals 15 residues. V trimming: 5 bases; J trimming: 8 bases; junction bases outside the gene matches: 11. Germline values: CDR1 MDHEN, CDR2 SYDVKM. This CDR3 reads CASSIRQGGGEKLFF. DNA of the CDR3: TGTGCCAGCAGTATTCGACAGGGCGGCGGAGAAAAACTGTTTTTT.

This clonotype has a count of ten or more. The chain joins TRBV7-2 to TRBJ2-7; the D gene is possibly TRBD2 (6 bases). The CDR3 runs to 15 residues. Germline V CDR1 and CDR2: SGHTA, FQGNSA. With 4 bases removed from V and 2 bases from J, the gap between germline ends came to 15 bases. The CDR3 bases are TGTGCCAGCAGCTCCGAGCGGGCCCCAACCTACGAGCAGTACTTC. Its translation is CASSSERAPTYEQYF.

This clonotype was detected ten times or more. V gene TRBV29-1 combines with J gene TRBJ2-1; D ambiguous. The CDR3 spans 11 residues. V lost 4 bases to trimming and J lost 5 bases, with 6 bases between them. CDR1 is SQVTM, CDR2 ANQGSEA, per germline. CDR3 nucleotide sequence: TGCAGCGTTGGACCGAACAATGAGCAGTTCTTC. Amino acid sequence: CSVGPNNEQFF.

V and J are TRBV4-1 and TRBJ1-1; D possibly corresponds to TRBD1 (6 bases). Germline V gene lookup returns CDR1 MGHRA and CDR2 YSYEKL. CDR3 length equals 15 residues. Trimming left V 1 base short and J 8 bases short, with 17 bases between. The CDR3 region is CASSQVQGPTREAFF. The DNA for the CDR3 is TGCGCCAGCAGCCAAGTCCAGGGGCCCACGCGAGAAGCTTTCTTT.

This clonotype occurred many times. V gene TRBV12-3 or TRBV12-4 combines with J gene TRBJ1-1; D gene uncertain. CDR3 size: 14 residues. V was cut by 5 bases and J by 0 bases, with 10 bases left in between. As DNA, the CDR3 is TGTGCCAGCAGTCCCCAAGATATGAACACTGAAGCTTTCTTT. Its protein is CASSPQDMNTEAFF.

This chain connects TRBV4-1 to TRBJ2-7; the D gene could be TRBD1 or TRBD2 (5 bases each). The V and J ends lost 3 bases and 3 bases respectively, with 18 bases between them. Germline CDR1 MGHRA, CDR2 YSYEKL. The CDR3 has 16 residues. CDR3 in amino acids: CASSHRIPGPYYEQYF. CDR3 DNA: TGCGCCAGCAGCCACCGTATACCGGGACCTTACTACGAGCAGTACTTC.

In its sample, this clonotype was seen a few times. The rearrangement uses TRBV12-3 or TRBV12-4 and TRBJ2-2; D is tentatively TRBD1 or TRBD2 (5 bases each). This CDR3 has 16 amino acids. The V and J ends lost 3 bases and 0 bases respectively, with 11 bases between them. The CDR3 protein is CASSFTGTTNTGELFF. In DNA form, the CDR3 reads TGTGCCAGCAGTTTCACCGGGACGACGAACACCGGGGAGCTGTTTTTT.

This clonotype was observed at least ten times. This chain joins TRBV12-3 or TRBV12-4 and TRBJ1-2; a weak D match, TRBD1 (6 bases). Between the trimmed V and J ends, which lost 2 bases and 4 bases, there was a span of 11 bases. The CDR3 sequence is 14 residues long. CDR3 sequence reads: CASSLSTGGYGYTF. CDR3 nucleotides: TGTGCCAGCAGTTTATCGACAGGAGGCTATGGCTACACCTTC.

This clonotype was seen ten or more times. The chain links TRBV19 to TRBJ1-2; 7 positions agree with TRBD1. The germline gives CDR1 LNHDA, CDR2 SQIVND (reference sequence). V lost 5 bases and J lost 7; bases outside the gene matches: 16. The CDR3 is made up of 16 amino acids. The CDR3 region has the DNA TGTGCCAGTAGTTACCAACCGGGACAGAGATACTCTGGCTACACCTTC. Its translation: CASSYQPGQRYSGYTF.

V is TRBV20-1 and J is TRBJ2-2; 9 nucleotides match TRBD1. Germline V gene data show CDR1 as DFQATT and CDR2 as SNEGSKA (reference sequence). The CDR3 spans 15 residues. J gave up 6 bases and V 0 bases, and 5 bases lay outside the gene matches. The CDR3 coding sequence is TGCAGTGCTAGAGATCTACGACAGGGGGCCGGGGAGCTGTTTTTT. Its protein is CSARDLRQGAGELFF.

This sequence joins TRBV20-1 and TRBJ2-3; a possible D gene is TRBD1 (5 bases). This CDR3 region has 15 residues. Germline V gene sequence: CDR1 DFQATT, CDR2 SNEGSKA (reference sequence). V lost 3 bases and J 2 bases, leaving 15 bases between the germline ends. CDR3 in DNA: TGCAGTGCTAGGCCCGAGACAGAATACACAGATACGCAGTATTTT. It specifies CSARPETEYTDTQYF.

Many counts were recorded for this clonotype. The rearrangement joins TRBV9 to TRBJ2-7, with D perhaps given as TRBD1 or TRBD2 (7 bases each). CDR1 and CDR2 (germline): SGDLS, YYNGEE. V was shortened by 2 bases and J by 6 bases, with 21 bases between the two germline ends. This CDR3 contains 16 residues. The CDR3 region is CASSVGGAGGASEQYF. DNA for the CDR3: TGTGCCAGCAGCGTGGGGGGGGCAGGGGGTGCCTCCGAGCAGTACTTC.

In this sample, this clonotype turned up a few times. The gene calls are TRBV19 and TRBJ1-5, with 7 nucleotides matching TRBD1. The germline CDR1 and CDR2 sequences are LNHDA and SQIVND (reference sequence). V lost 5 bases to trimming and J lost 7 bases; unmatched junction nucleotides: 2. The CDR3 has 12 residues. CDR3 amino acids: CASSGQAQPQHF. Written as DNA, the CDR3 is TGTGCCAGTAGTGGACAGGCGCAGCCCCAGCATTTT.

This clonotype was recorded at least ten times. V and J are TRBV5-1 and TRBJ2-1, with 8 bases fitting TRBD2. The CDR3 extends over 15 amino acids. Germline trimming cut 5 bases from V and 2 bases from J; bases unmatched to any gene: 6. Per germline, CDR1 SGHRS and CDR2 YFSETQ. CDR3 in DNA: TGCGCCAGCAGAGTTGCGGGAGGCACCTACAATGAGCAGTTCTTC. Encoded protein: CASRVAGGTYNEQFF.

The CDR3 DNA follows: TGCGCCAGCAGCCAATTACGGACAGGGATGTATGGCTACACCTTC. This translates into CASSQLRTGMYGYTF. The chain uses TRBV4-1 and TRBJ1-2; the match to TRBD1 covers 8 bases. CDR3 length: 15 amino acids. CDR1 MGHRA and CDR2 YSYEKL come from the germline V gene. V dropped 2 bases and J dropped 5; count of bases not matched to a gene: 7.

This clonotype appeared many times. The chain employs TRBV30 and TRBJ2-2, with D maybe TRBD2 (6 bases). V dropped 4 bases and J dropped 2 bases, with 11 bases sitting between them. There are 14 residues in the CDR3. Germline CDR1 and CDR2: GTSNPN and SVGIG (reference sequence). CDR3 amino acids: CAWKTGLNTGELFF. The CDR3 bases are TGTGCCTGGAAAACCGGACTAAACACCGGGGAGCTGTTTTTT.

This clonotype was counted a few times. A much larger clone sits a single nucleotide away, making a read error possible. Since no conserved phenylalanine or tryptophan closes the CDR3, a read error is the likely cause. The rearrangement uses TRBV28 and TRBJ1-1; D not resolved. There are 13 residues in the CDR3. Trimming cost V 5 bases and J 0 bases, with 7 bases left between them. From germline, CDR1 is MDHEN and CDR2 SYDVKM. DNA of the CDR3: TGTGCCAGCAGTCCCGTGCTGAACACTGAAGCTTTCCTT. It encodes CASSPVLNTEAFL.

This chain uses TRBV19 with TRBJ2-7; 7 bases are shared with TRBD1. Germline V gene lookup returns CDR1 LNHDA and CDR2 SQIVND (reference sequence). The CDR3 spans 14 residues. Trimming cost V 7 bases and J 1 base; bases outside gene matches: 7. The DNA for the CDR3 is TGTGCCAGTAACTCTGGGACAGAATCCTACGAGCAGTACTTC. As protein: CASNSGTESYEQYF.